One and the same sample provided the 5 T cell receptor beta chains below, sequenced in a study of blood T cell repertoires in COVID-19. The method was immunoSEQ multiplex PCR; TCRdb's version includes in-frame clones alone and lacks a portion of them. The top ten clones hold more than 5% of a sample with 39,000 or so clones, roughly nine tenths of them seen once. The sample taken for sequencing was peripheral blood. These receptors were taken from a human donor in a cohort sampled during active COVID-19.

This chain connects TRBV19 to TRBJ2-3, with D possibly TRBD2 on 5 matching bases. V lost 3 bases to trimming and J lost 3 bases, with 13 bases between them. From germline, CDR1 is LNHDA and CDR2 SQIVND (reference sequence). The CDR3 spans 15 residues. The CDR3 bases are TGTGCCAGTAGTATCAAGCTAGCAAGTACAGATACGCAGTATTTT. The encoded protein is CASSIKLASTDTQYF.

The chain recombines TRBV6-5 with TRBJ1-2, with D possibly TRBD1 on 5 matching bases. Trimming pared 4 bases from V and 8 bases from J, leaving 11 bases between. In germline, CDR1 is MNHEY, CDR2 SVGAGI. CDR3 length equals 12 residues. In DNA form, the CDR3 reads TGTGCCAGCAGTTTCGGGGGTTGGGGCTACACCTTC. It is translated as CASSFGGWGYTF.

V usage is TRBV30 and J usage is TRBJ1-6; D possibly corresponds to TRBD1 (6 bases). V lost 3 bases to trimming and J lost 0 bases, with 9 bases between them. The CDR3 totals 15 residues. Germline V gene lookup returns CDR1 GTSNPN and CDR2 SVGIG (reference sequence). The DNA for the CDR3 is TGTGCCTGGAGCCAGGGGAGCTCCTATAATTCACCCCTCCACTTT. Amino acid sequence: CAWSQGSSYNSPLHF. Full variable domain (missing parts from reference TRBV30 and TRBJ1-6): SQTIHQWPATLVQPVGSPLSLECTVEGTSNPNLYWYRQAAGRGLQLLFYSVGIGQISSEVPQNLSASRPQDRQFILSSKKLLLSDSGFYLCAWSQGSSYNSPLHFGNGTRLTVT.

By share, this clone counts as medium-sized. V gene TRBV5-1 combines with J gene TRBJ2-7; D perhaps matches TRBD2 (5 bases). Germline CDR1 reads SGHRS; CDR2 reads YFSETQ. Between the trimmed V and J ends, which lost 2 bases and 6 bases, there was a span of 18 bases. The CDR3 contains 15 residues. CDR3 residues: CASSFSGINLSEQYF. CDR3 in DNA: TGCGCCAGCAGCTTTTCCGGGATAAACTTAAGCGAGCAGTACTTC.

Details on this clone: The same CDR3 also results from other DNA sequences found in this sample. The chain recombines TRBV6-5 with TRBJ1-1; D may be TRBD1 (6 bases). V was cut by 6 bases and J by 0 bases, with 11 bases left in between. The CDR3 runs to 14 residues. Looked up from germline, CDR1 is MNHEY and CDR2 is SVGAGI. The CDR3 loop reads CASRKQGMNTEAFF. The CDR3 nucleotides read TGTGCCAGCAGAAAACAGGGAATGAACACTGAAGCTTTCTTT.